This T cell receptor beta chain appears in the sequencing data of a study of T cell responses to AZD1222 COVID-19 vaccine. Study-wide findings and caveats: Across the whole spike, CD4 TCRs peaked at regions 160-218 and 743-854. Reportedly, close to half of spike-specific TCRs are directed against unmutated variant regions. Donors skewed white British and female; clonal diversity was possibly underestimated.

Clones were sequenced by immunoSEQ multiplex PCR, and TCRdb holds only the in-frame ones, with some missing. This sample has around 130,000 clones, with roughly 86% found just once. It was second doses at about 4 or about 12 weeks that were pooled. J was trimmed by 3 bases and V by 2 bases; bases with no gene match: 15. The CDR3 length is 18 residues. A note on this clone: Antigen: not known.

The sequences come from peripheral blood, collected 28 days after the second AZD1222 dose. The rearrangement links TRBV23-1 to TRBJ1-1, with 7 nucleotides matching TRBD1. TRBV23-1 is given ORF status, its function remaining uncertain. This TCR derives from an adult who received the AZD1222 COVID-19 vaccine. Written as DNA, the CDR3 is TGCGCCAGCAGTCAAAGGAGGGGCTCCGACAGGGACGACACTGAAGCTTTCTTT. It is translated as CASSQRRGSDRDDTEAFF.